This T cell receptor beta chain stems from a study of radiation and T cells in renal cell carcinoma. The study, taken as a whole, reports: In blood, top tumor clones expanded by 2 weeks, shrinking by 4. Baseline intratumoral clonotype presence is unknown without pretreatment biopsies.

TCRdb's table, derived via immunoSEQ multiplex PCR, lists solely in-frame clones and lacks some. Among about 49,000 clones listed, 65% to 90% were seen once. With respect to this clone: Its antigen remains unknown.

Time point given: baseline pretreatment blood. The treatment: 15 Gy SBRT to primary tumor, nephrectomy 4 weeks later. With 0 bases removed from V and 6 bases from J, the gap between germline ends came to 19 bases. The CDR3 is made up of 16 amino acids. Germline CDR1 reads SGHRS; CDR2 reads YFSETQ. The V and J genes are TRBV5-1 and TRBJ2-7, with D maybe TRBD1 (5 bases). The starting material was blood, obtained from a patient whose treatment included radiotherapy and nephrectomy. The TCR comes from a woman in her 70s with renal cell carcinoma. The CDR3 here is CASSLDSRQGWGEQYF. CDR3 DNA sequence: TGCGCCAGCAGCTTGGATTCCCGGCAGGGCTGGGGCGAGCAGTACTTC.